The sequence of this T cell receptor beta chain was determined in a study of blood T cell repertoires in COVID-19. Assay used: immunoSEQ multiplex PCR; TCRdb lists only in-frame clones, some missing. This table holds just over 300,000 clones, roughly 89% found once. The clonotype was recovered from a woman aged 25 to 45 with COVID-19, enrolled during active disease. Sequencing used peripheral blood.

CDR3 bases: TGTGCCAGTAGTTGGGCGGGGGCCACAGATACGCAGTATTTT. It translates to CASSWAGATDTQYF. The V call is TRBV19, the J call TRBJ2-3; D may be TRBD2 (7 bases). V lost 5 bases, J lost 2 bases, and 11 bases lay in between. Germline V gives CDR1 LNHDA, CDR2 SQIVND (reference sequence). CDR3 length equals 14 residues.